This T cell receptor (beta chain) came from a study of blood T cell repertoires in COVID-19. About the research overall: Specimens from acute and convalescent COVID-19 originated in the United States, Italy and Spain.

In the source study's methods: Amplification from reference gene primers served as the basis for estimated nucleated cell counts. Using immunoSEQ multiplex PCR, the repertoire was profiled, and TCRdb retains in-frame clones only, with some absent. The V and J calls and the clone size are those of that table, but D and trimming were determined from the DNA. The data contain 450,000 to 500,000 clones, roughly nine tenths of them singletons. Recruits, aged 18 to 89 years, lived in under 25 US areas. Cohort placement rested on clinical history that participants reported themselves. Germline CDR1 and CDR2: LGHNA and YNFKEQ. V lost 4 bases and J 0 bases, leaving 15 bases between the germline ends. This CDR3 has 16 amino acids.

The receptor comes from a young woman who had recovered from COVID-19. The chain combines TRBV4-2 with TRBJ1-1; D is possibly TRBD1 (6 bases). The specimen was PBMCs or T cells enriched from blood (not recorded which). Written as DNA, the CDR3 is TGTGCCAGCAGCCCACAGGGATTCAGCATGAACACTGAAGCTTTCTTT. Protein: CASSPQGFSMNTEAFF.